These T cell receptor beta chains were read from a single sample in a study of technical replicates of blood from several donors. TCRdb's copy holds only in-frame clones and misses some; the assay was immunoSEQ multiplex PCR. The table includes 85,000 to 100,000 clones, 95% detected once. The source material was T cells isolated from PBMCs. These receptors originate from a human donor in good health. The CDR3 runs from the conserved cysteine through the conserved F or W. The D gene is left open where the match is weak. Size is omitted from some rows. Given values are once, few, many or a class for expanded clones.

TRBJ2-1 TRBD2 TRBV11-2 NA TGTGCCAGCAGCTTGGCTAGCGGAAACAATGAGCAGTTCTTC CASSLASGNNEQFF
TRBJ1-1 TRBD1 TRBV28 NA TGTGCCAGCAGTCCCGGGACAGCCAACACTGAAGCTTTCTTT CASSPGTANTEAFF
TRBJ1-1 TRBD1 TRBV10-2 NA TGCGCCAGCAGCATAAAACGACAGGGGATCCTACTGAACACTGAAGCTTTCTTT CASSIKRQGILLNTEAFF
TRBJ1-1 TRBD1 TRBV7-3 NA TGTGCCAGCAGTGTGACCGGGACAGGAGCCACTGAAGCTTTCTTT CASSVTGTGATEAFF
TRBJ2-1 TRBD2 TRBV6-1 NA TGTGCCAGCAGTTTTAGCGGGTCCTCCTACAATGAGCAGTTCTTC CASSFSGSSYNEQFF
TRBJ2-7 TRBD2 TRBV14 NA TGTGCCAGCAGCCGCCTAGCGGGGACCTCCTACGAGCAGTACTTC CASSRLAGTSYEQYF
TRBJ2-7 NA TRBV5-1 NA TGCGCCAGCACCTTCCTCCAGGCTAGCGCTTCCTACGAGCAGTACTTC CASTFLQASASYEQYF
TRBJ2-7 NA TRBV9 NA TGTGCCAGCAGCGTAGGTTCAGGGGTCGCCTACGAGCAGTACTTC CASSVGSGVAYEQYF
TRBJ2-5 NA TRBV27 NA TGTGCCAGCAAGTTTAGGGGCGAGGAGACCCAGTACTTC CASKFRGEETQYF
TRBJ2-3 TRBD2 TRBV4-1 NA TGCGCCAGCAGCCAAGCTGGACTAGCGGGGGCTATGGTGGGAACAGATACGCAGTATTTT CASSQAGLAGAMVGTDTQYF
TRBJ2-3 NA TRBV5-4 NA TGTGCCAGCAGCTTGGCGGTGTCCGGGACAGATACGCAGTATTTT CASSLAVSGTDTQYF
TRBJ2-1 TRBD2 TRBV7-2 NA TGTGCCAGCAGCACCGCGGGCGGGAGGAATTTCTTC CASSTAGGRNFF
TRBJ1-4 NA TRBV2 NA TGTGCCAGCAGTTCACGGGGTATCAGTGAAAAACTGTTTTTT CASSSRGISEKLFF
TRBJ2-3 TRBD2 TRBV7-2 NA TGTGCCAGCAGCTTAGCAAGCGGGGGCACAGATACGCAGTATTTT CASSLASGGTDTQYF
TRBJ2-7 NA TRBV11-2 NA TGTGCCAGCAGCTTACTAGGGCAGGGTAAATACGAGCAGTACTTC CASSLLGQGKYEQYF
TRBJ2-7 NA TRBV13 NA TGTGCCAGCAGCCCGGGGAGGGCAGGGGCGGCTGACGAGCAGTACTTC CASSPGRAGAADEQYF
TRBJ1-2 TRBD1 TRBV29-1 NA TGCAGCGCTAACGGACAGGGCGGCTACACCTTC CSANGQGGYTF
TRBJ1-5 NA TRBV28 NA TGTGCCAGCAGTCCGGGACAAGGGAATCAGCCCCAGCATTTT CASSPGQGNQPQHF
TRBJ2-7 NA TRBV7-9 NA TGTGCCTTAAGGGCGAGCAACCCCGCAGGAGGATACGAGCAGTACTTC CALRASNPAGGYEQYF
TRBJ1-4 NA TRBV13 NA TGTGCCAGCAGCTTACAGGGGAATGAAAAACTGTTTTTT CASSLQGNEKLFF
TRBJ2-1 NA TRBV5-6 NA TGTGCCAGCAGCTCCCGACAGAGTGAGCAGTTCTTC CASSSRQSEQFF
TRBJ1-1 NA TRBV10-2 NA TGCGCCAGCAGTGAGAGAACGGTCACTGAAGCTTTCTTT CASSERTVTEAFF
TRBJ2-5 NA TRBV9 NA TGTGCCAGCAGCGCCAGGGGCTTGGGGGAGACCCAGTACTTC CASSARGLGETQYF
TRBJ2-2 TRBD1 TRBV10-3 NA TGTGCCATCAGAACCGGGACAGCCCAATCGAACACCGGGGAGCTGTTTTTT CAIRTGTAQSNTGELFF
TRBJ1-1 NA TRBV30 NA TGTGCCTGGAGTGTACTAGAGGGCACTGAAGCTTTCTTT CAWSVLEGTEAFF
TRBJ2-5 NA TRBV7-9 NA TGTGCCAGCAGCTTAGCCCGGGAGACATTGGCTATGGCGCAGTACTTC CASSLARETLAMAQYF
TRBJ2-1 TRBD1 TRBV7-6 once TGTGCCAGCAGGGTGGGACAGGGGTCGAACAATGAGCAGTTCTTC CASRVGQGSNNEQFF
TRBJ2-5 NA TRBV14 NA TGTGCCAGCAGCCAAGTCCGCGGGGTCCAAGAGACCCAGTACTTC CASSQVRGVQETQYF
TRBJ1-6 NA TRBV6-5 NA TGTGCCAGCAGTTACTCGATCGGGGGAGATTCACCCCTCCACTTT CASSYSIGGDSPLHF
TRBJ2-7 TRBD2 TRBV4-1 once TGCGCCAGCAGCCAATTTACTAGCGGAAGCTCCTACGAGCAGTACTTC CASSQFTSGSSYEQYF
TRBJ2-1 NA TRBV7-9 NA TGTGCCAGCAGCTCAAGCCGGGACTTAGGATTAAGCTCCTACAATGAGCAGTTCTTC CASSSSRDLGLSSYNEQFF
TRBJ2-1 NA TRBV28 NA TGTGCCAGCATTTCGACTCAAGATCCGCTCCCCAATGAGCAGTTCTTC CASISTQDPLPNEQFF
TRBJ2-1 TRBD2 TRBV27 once TGTGCCAGCAGTCTTCTTGGACTAGCGGTGCCACGGAATGAGCAGTTCTTC CASSLLGLAVPRNEQFF
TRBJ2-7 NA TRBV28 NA TGTGCCAGCAGTTTTCTTAGCGGAAGATCTTTGAAATACTACACCTACGAGCAGTACTTC CASSFLSGRSLKYYTYEQYF
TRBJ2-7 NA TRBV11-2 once TGTGCCAGCAGCTTAGATACTTGGGGCCAACACTACGAGCAGTACTTC CASSLDTWGQHYEQYF
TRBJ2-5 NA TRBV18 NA TGTGCCAGCTCACCTATTGCCCTTATGCTAGCCCAAGAGACCCAGTACTTC CASSPIALMLAQETQYF
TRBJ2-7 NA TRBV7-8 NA TGTGCCAGCAGCTTTGGGGCAACCTACGAGCAGTACTTC CASSFGATYEQYF
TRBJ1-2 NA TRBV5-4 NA TGTGCCAGCAGCTTGGACCGACGGGGACTAGGCTACACCTTC CASSLDRRGLGYTF
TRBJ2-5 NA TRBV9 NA TGTGCCAGCAGCTCAAGGACAGCCCAAGAGACCCAGTACTTC CASSSRTAQETQYF
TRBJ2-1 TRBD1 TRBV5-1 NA TGCGCCAGCAGCTCCCAGGGGGACGAGCAGTTCTTC CASSSQGDEQFF
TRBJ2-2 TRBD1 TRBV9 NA TGTGCCAGCAGCGCCCGGGACAGGATTTACACCGGGGAGCTGTTTTTT CASSARDRIYTGELFF